This TCR beta chain was retrieved from a study of beta chain features in type 1 diabetes. Worth noting for this clone: What it recognizes is unknown.

All of the isolated RNA was reverse transcribed, so expressed TCRB transcripts were sequenced. Clones were sequenced by immunoSEQ multiplex PCR, and TCRdb holds only the in-frame ones, with some missing. This sample has some 44,000 clones, with roughly 49% found just once. Study-level points and caveats: Significant though moderate, a shortening of TCRB CDR3s appeared in all four CD4+ subsets of Type 1 diabetes patients. For patients, the naive, central memory and Treg TCRB repertoires appeared more alike than for healthy donors.

The CDR3 totals 12 residues. V was cut by 2 bases and J by 3 bases, with 5 bases left in between. Germline CDR1 reads SGHTA; CDR2 reads FQGNSA. The TCR originated in a woman aged 18-35 years in good health. This chain uses TRBV7-2 with TRBJ2-7, with D uncertain. The sample consisted of Tregs from blood. This chain's CDR3 is CASSLYSYEQYF. The CDR3 DNA reads TGTGCCAGCAGCTTATACAGCTACGAGCAGTACTTC.